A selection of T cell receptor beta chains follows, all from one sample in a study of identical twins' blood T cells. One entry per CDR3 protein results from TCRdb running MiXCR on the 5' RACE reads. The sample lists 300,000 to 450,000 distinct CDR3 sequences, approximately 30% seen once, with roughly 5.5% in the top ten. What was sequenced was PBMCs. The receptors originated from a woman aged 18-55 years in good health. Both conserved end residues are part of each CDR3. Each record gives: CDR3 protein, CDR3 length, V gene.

CDR3aa: CASSKYWTRFTDTQYF
len: 16
v_gene: TRBV21-1

CDR3aa: CASSYSTQGGHGNQPQHF
len: 18
v_gene: TRBV6-6

CDR3aa: CSVVTGFSNRPQHF
len: 14
v_gene: TRBV29-1

CDR3aa: CSARSSSGGTDTQYF
len: 15
v_gene: TRBV20-1

CDR3aa: CASKLSGHNTGELFF
len: 15
v_gene: TRBV14

CDR3aa: CASSQELARSNTGELFF
len: 17
v_gene: TRBV14

CDR3aa: CASSLEHANTGELFF
len: 15
v_gene: TRBV5-1

CDR3aa: CASGDRADSPLHF
len: 13
v_gene: TRBV6-6

CDR3aa: CASSLVVFTDTQYF
len: 14
v_gene: TRBV7-2

CDR3aa: CASSSSLYGELFF
len: 13
v_gene: TRBV10-1

CDR3aa: CSVVDGEVNYGYTF
len: 14
v_gene: TRBV29-1

CDR3aa: CSAPSSGTSGGADTQYF
len: 17
v_gene: TRBV20-1

CDR3aa: CSVESGAEKLFF
len: 12
v_gene: TRBV29-1

CDR3aa: CASSQFGTLEAFF
len: 13
v_gene: TRBV3-1

CDR3aa: CASSRALGLDSLTYNEQFF
len: 19
v_gene: TRBV5-1

CDR3aa: CASSPTKSTDTQYF
len: 14
v_gene: TRBV3-1

CDR3aa: CASSFGGRNYGYTF
len: 14
v_gene: TRBV27

CDR3aa: CASILPRGRLGNIEAFF
len: 17
v_gene: TRBV7-9

CDR3aa: CASSLSGGDRGGYTF
len: 15
v_gene: TRBV5-4

CDR3aa: CASSQEWGPYLSTDTQYF
len: 18
v_gene: TRBV5-1

CDR3aa: CSAPDSNEQFF
len: 11
v_gene: TRBV20-1

CDR3aa: CASSLRGTGANVLTF
len: 15
v_gene: TRBV12-3/TRBV12-4

CDR3aa: CASSPTLAAQYEQYF
len: 15
v_gene: TRBV18

CDR3aa: CASSPKRGHYGYTF
len: 14
v_gene: TRBV2

CDR3aa: CASSQVGSAGNTIYF
len: 15
v_gene: TRBV14

CDR3aa: CSASPRDSGMGQPQHF
len: 16
v_gene: TRBV20-1

CDR3aa: CASSLRLLEGNEQFF
len: 15
v_gene: TRBV5-1

CDR3aa: CSVGNWAEAFF
len: 11
v_gene: TRBV29-1

CDR3aa: CASSLSLPPGLNQPQHF
len: 17
v_gene: TRBV27

CDR3aa: CSARRGRTEAFF
len: 12
v_gene: TRBV20-1

CDR3aa: CASSGTENCEQYF
len: 13
v_gene: TRBV2

CDR3aa: CAIPTGADVNTIYF
len: 14
v_gene: TRBV12-3/TRBV12-4

CDR3aa: CASSKTSVNTGELFF
len: 15
v_gene: TRBV5-1

CDR3aa: CAGSLWRNTEAFF
len: 13
v_gene: TRBV7-6

CDR3aa: CASSLMRELFF
len: 11
v_gene: TRBV7-8

CDR3aa: CSVESTQRSNTEAFF
len: 15
v_gene: TRBV29-1

CDR3aa: CATSSLSVGTEAFF
len: 14
v_gene: TRBV15